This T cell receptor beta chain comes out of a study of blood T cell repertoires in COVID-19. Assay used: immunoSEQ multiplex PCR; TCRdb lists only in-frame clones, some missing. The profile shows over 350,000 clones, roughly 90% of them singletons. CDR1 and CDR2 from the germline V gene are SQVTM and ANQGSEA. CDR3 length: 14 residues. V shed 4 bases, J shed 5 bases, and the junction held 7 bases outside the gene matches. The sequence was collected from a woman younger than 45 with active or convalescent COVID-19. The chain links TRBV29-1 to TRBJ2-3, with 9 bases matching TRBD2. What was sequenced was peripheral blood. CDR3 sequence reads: CSVGASGAVDTQYF. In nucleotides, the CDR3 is TGCAGCGTTGGAGCTAGCGGGGCCGTAGATACGCAGTATTTT.